The clone carrying this T cell receptor beta chain was seen a few times. Its antigen is not known. The source of the sample is a study of beta chain features in type 1 diabetes. Overall study findings and caveats: High TCR expression in some cells could lead to their over-representation in cDNA sequencing. VDJ junctions sequenced from type 1 diabetes patients showed fewer insertions and more deletions.

Investigators reverse transcribed all isolated RNA, so they sequenced expressed TCRB transcripts. It was found that naive, central memory and regulatory T cell samples averaged around 3.7 million reads. Some clones are missing from TCRdb's copy, which holds only in-frame ones; the method was immunoSEQ multiplex PCR. The sample carries 200,000 to 300,000 clones, around 14% recorded once. Germline CDR1 and CDR2: LGHNT and FRNRAP. The CDR3 extends over 13 amino acids. Trimming pared 6 bases from V and 10 bases from J, leaving 15 bases between. Sequenced material: naive CD4+ T cells from blood. The genes are TRBV12-5 and TRBJ2-2; no reliable D call. The source of this sequence is a woman between 40 and 50 years old in good health. CDR3 DNA sequence: TGTGCTAGTGGCCTCGGGTTTTCGGTGGAGCTGTTTTTT. It codes for CASGLGFSVELFF. The whole variable domain, remainder taken from reference TRBV12-5 and TRBJ2-2, is DARVTQTPRHKVTEMGQEVTMRCQPILGHNTVFWYRQTMMQGLELLAYFRNRAPLDDSGMPKDRFSAEMPDATLATLKIQPSEPRDSAVYFCASGLGFSVELFFGEGSRLTVL.